This T cell receptor (beta chain) is from a study of tumor-infiltrating lymphocytes in primary liver carcinoma. Study-level findings and limits: Only about 8-25% of top clones appeared in all five tumor regions.

Trimming shortened V by 1 base and J by 5 bases, and 12 bases separated the two germline ends. The CDR3 totals 14 residues. Germline V gene sequence: CDR1 SGHRS, CDR2 YFSETQ. From unsorted bulk tissue weighing roughly 18-30 mg, DNA and RNA were co-extracted. This clonotype was seen many times. Its specificity is unknown. Synthesis of TCR beta cDNA was carried out from about 0.55 ug total RNA with a constant-region primer. Library construction for TCR beta comprised three nested multiplex PCR rounds performed with slightly modified ARM-PCR. The study ran its first two PCR rounds for nine to ten cycles each, using TRBV1-TRBV30 forward primers and a C-beta reverse primer. TCRdb independently ran MiXCR on the multiplex PCR reads; one entry per CDR3 protein. The data show more than 90,000 distinct CDR3 sequences, with around two thirds seen just once and around 10% held by the top ten.

Sequencing was done on a sample of liver tumor tissue from sampling region 2. Subset defined: tumor region T2, inferior pole. The receptor was derived from a woman aged 55-69 years with primary liver carcinoma and hepatitis B virus infection. The rearrangement uses TRBV5-1 and TRBJ1-2; no clear D gene. CDR3 sequence (DNA): TGCGCCAGCAGCTTGTACGGTTTCGAGTATGGCTACACCTTC. Translation: CASSLYGFEYGYTF.